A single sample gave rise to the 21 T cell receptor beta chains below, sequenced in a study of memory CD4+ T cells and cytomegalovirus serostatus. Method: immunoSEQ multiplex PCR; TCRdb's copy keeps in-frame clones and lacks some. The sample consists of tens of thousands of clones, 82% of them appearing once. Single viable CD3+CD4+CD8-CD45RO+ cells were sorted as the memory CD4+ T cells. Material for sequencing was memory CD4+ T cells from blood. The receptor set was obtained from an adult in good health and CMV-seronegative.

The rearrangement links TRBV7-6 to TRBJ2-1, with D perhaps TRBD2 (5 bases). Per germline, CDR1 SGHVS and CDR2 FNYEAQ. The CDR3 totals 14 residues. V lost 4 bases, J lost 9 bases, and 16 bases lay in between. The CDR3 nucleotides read TGTGCCAGCAGCTACATCGGGGATTCGGTTGAGCAGTTCTTC. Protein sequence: CASSYIGDSVEQFF.

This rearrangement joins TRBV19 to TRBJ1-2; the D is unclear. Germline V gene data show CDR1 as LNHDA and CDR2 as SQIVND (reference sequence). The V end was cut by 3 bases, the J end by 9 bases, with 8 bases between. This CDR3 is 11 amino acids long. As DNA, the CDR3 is TGTGCCAGTAGTATGATGGAAAGCTACACCTTC. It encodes CASSMMESYTF.

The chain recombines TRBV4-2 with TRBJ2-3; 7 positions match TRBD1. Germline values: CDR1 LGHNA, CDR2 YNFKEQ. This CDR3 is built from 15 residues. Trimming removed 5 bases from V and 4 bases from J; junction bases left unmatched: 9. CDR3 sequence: CASSMQVRGSDTQYF. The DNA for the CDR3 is TGTGCCAGCAGCATGCAGGTCAGGGGGTCAGATACGCAGTATTTT.

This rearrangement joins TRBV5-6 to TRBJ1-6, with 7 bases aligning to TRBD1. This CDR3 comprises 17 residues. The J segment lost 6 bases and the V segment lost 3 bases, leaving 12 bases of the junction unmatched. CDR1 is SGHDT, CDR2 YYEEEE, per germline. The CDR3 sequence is CASSWGQPAGGNSPLHF. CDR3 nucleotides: TGTGCCAGCAGCTGGGGACAGCCGGCGGGGGGTAATTCACCCCTCCACTTT.

The CDR3 is CASSPDREETQYF. The CDR3 coding sequence is TGTGCCAGCAGCCCGGACAGAGAAGAGACCCAGTACTTC. This chain uses TRBV5-4 with TRBJ2-5, with D possibly TRBD1 on 6 matching bases. The V gene lost 4 bases and the J gene lost 3 bases, with 10 bases spanning the gap. Germline CDR1 SGHNT, CDR2 YYREEE (reference sequence). This CDR3 contains 13 residues.

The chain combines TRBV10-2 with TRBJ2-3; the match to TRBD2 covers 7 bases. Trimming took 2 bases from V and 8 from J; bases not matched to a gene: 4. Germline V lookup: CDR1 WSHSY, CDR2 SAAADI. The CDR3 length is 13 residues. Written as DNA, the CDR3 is TGCGCCAGCAGTGAGGATTCGGGGGGTACGCAGTATTTT. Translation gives CASSEDSGGTQYF.

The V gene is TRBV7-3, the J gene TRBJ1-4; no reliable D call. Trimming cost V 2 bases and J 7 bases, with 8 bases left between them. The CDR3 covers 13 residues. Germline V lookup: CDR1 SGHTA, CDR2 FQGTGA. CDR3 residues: CASSLRAGEKLFF. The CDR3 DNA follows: TGTGCCAGCAGCTTACGAGCGGGTGAAAAACTGTTTTTT. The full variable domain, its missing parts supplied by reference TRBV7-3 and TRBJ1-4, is GAGVSQTPSNKVTEKGKYVELRCDPISGHTALYWYRQSLGQGPEFLIYFQGTGAADDSGLPNDRFFAVRPEGSVSTLKIQRTERGDSAVYLCASSLRAGEKLFFGSGTQLSVL.

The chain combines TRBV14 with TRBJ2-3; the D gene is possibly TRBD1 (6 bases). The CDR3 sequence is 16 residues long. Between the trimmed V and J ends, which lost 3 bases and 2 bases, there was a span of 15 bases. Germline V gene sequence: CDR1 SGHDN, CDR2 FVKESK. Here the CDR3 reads CASSHPDRFTTDTQYF. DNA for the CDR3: TGTGCCAGCAGCCACCCGGACAGATTTACCACAGATACGCAGTATTTT.

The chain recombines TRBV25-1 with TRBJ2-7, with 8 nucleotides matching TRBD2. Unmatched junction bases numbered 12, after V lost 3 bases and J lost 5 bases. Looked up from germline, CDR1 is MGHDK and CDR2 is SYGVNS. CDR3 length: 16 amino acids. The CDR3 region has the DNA TGTGCCAGCAGTGACCCGTCGGGTAGCGGGGACCACGAGCAGTACTTC. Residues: CASSDPSGSGDHEQYF.

CDR3 amino acids: CASRADRGRLYEQYF. As DNA, the CDR3 is TGTGCCAGCAGGGCGGACAGGGGGAGGCTCTACGAGCAGTACTTC. The chain joins TRBV25-1 to TRBJ2-7; 10 bases are a match to TRBD1. The CDR3 is made up of 15 amino acids. Trimming at V came to 6 bases and at J to 3 bases, leaving 8 bases not matched to a gene. CDR1 and CDR2 (germline): MGHDK, SYGVNS.

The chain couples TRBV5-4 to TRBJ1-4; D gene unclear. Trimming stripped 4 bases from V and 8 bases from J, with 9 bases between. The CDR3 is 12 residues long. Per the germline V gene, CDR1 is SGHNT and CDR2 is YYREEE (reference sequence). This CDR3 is CASSRYGEKLFF. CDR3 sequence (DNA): TGTGCCAGCAGCCGGTATGGGGAAAAACTGTTTTTT.

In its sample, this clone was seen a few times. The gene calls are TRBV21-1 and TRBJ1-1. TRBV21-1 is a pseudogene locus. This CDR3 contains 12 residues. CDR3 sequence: CASSLHCTEAFF. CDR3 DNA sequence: TGTGCCAGCAGCTTACACTGCACTGAAGCTTTCTTT.

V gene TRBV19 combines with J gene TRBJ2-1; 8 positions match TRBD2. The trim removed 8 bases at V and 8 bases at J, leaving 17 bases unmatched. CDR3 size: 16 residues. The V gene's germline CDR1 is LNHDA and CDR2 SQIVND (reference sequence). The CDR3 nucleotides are TGTGCCAGTGTGAGGAAGGCAAGCGGGAGTTTTGATGAGCAGTTCTTC. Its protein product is CASVRKASGSFDEQFF.

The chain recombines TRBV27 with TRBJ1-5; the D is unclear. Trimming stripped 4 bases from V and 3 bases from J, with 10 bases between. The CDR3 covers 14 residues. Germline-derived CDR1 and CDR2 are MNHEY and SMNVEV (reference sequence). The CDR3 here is CASSSTRPNQPQHF. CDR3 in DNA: TGTGCCAGCAGTTCTACCCGACCCAATCAGCCCCAGCATTTT.

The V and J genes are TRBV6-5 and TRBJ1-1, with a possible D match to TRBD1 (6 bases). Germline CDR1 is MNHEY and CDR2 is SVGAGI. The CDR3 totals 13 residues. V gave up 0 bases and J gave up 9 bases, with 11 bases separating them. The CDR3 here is CASSYSKGGKAFF. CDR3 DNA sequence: TGTGCCAGCAGTTACTCGAAGGGGGGGAAAGCTTTCTTT.

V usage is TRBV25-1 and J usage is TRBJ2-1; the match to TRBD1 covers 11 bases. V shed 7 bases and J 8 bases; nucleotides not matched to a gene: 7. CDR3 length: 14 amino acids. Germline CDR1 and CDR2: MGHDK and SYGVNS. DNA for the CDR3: TGTGCCAGCACCGGGACAGGGGGTAACGATGAGCAGTTCTTC. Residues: CASTGTGGNDEQFF.

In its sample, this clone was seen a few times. The CDR3, as DNA: TGTGCCAGCATGGGGGTTACCTACGAGCAGTACTTC. It specifies CASMGVTYEQYF. The genes are TRBV4-2 and TRBJ2-7; either TRBD1 or TRBD2 may fit D (5 bases each). Trimming took 7 bases from V and 2 from J, leaving 9 bases between them. Germline CDR1 and CDR2: LGHNA and YNFKEQ. The CDR3 has 12 amino acids.

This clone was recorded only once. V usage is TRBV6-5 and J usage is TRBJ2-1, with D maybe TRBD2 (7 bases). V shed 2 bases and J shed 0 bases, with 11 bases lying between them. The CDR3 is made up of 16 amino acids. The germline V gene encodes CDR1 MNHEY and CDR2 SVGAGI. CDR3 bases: TGTGCCAGCAGTTACGGCGGGGGCAACTCCTACAATGAGCAGTTCTTC. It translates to CASSYGGGNSYNEQFF.

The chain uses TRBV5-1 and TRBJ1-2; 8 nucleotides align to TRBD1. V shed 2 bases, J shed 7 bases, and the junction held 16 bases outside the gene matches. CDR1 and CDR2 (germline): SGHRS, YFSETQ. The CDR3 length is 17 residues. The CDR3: CASSFAPGMDRVPGYTF. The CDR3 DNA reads TGCGCCAGCAGCTTTGCCCCCGGGATGGACAGGGTTCCTGGCTACACCTTC.

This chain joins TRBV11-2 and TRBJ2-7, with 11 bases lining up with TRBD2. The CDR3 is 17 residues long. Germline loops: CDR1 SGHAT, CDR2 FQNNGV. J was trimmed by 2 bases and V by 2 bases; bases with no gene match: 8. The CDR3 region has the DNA TGTGCCAGCAGCTTACAGGGATCGGGACTAGCGGCCTACGAGCAGTACTTC. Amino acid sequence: CASSLQGSGLAAYEQYF.

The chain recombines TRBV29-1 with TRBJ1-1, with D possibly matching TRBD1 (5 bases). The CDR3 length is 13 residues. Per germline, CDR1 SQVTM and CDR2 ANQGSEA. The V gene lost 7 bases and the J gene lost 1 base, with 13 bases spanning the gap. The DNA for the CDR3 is TGCAGCGGAGGTGGCGGGGGGAACACTGAAGCTTTCTTT. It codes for CSGGGGGNTEAFF.